These 4 T cell receptor beta chains came from one sample sequenced in a study of T cell repertoires in cytomegalovirus infection. TCRdb redid the calling of the reads with MiXCR, one entry per CDR3 protein. The data show roughly 280,000 distinct CDR3 sequences, roughly 13% seen once. The sample consisted of PBMCs. These receptor sequences come from a human donor in good health (CMV status not recorded). Some clones in this sample may be carry-over from other donors' samples.

The J gene is TRBJ2-1, the V gene TRBV4-1; D is perhaps TRBD2 (7 bases). The V gene lost 5 bases and the J gene lost 3 bases, with 26 bases spanning the gap. Germline lookup yields CDR1 MGHRA and CDR2 YSYEKL. The CDR3 consists of 19 residues. The CDR3 DNA follows: TGCGCCAGCAGCACGCGCCAGACTAGTGGGGGGGGGCTCTACAATGAGCAGTTCTTC. This sequence encodes CASSTRQTSGGGLYNEQFF.

This clonotype was recorded many times. The chain is built from TRBV28 and TRBJ2-7, with 7 bases that match TRBD2. Germline V gives CDR1 MDHEN, CDR2 SYDVKM. The CDR3 runs 13 residues. Losses at the gene ends were 5 bases for V and 2 bases for J; bases not matched to a gene: 3. The CDR3 sequence: CASSTSAPYEQYF. CDR3 sequence (DNA): TGTGCCAGCAGTACTAGCGCACCCTACGAGCAGTACTTC.

The chain joins TRBV20-1 to TRBJ2-1, with D tentatively TRBD2 (5 bases). The V end lost 6 bases, the J end lost 0 bases, and 12 bases lay between the germline ends. CDR3 length: 14 residues. CDR1 is DFQATT and CDR2 is SNEGSKA in the germline V gene (reference sequence). This CDR3 reads CSAPSPSSYNEQFF. CDR3 DNA: TGCAGTGCCCCTAGCCCAAGCTCCTACAATGAGCAGTTCTTC.

The chain is built from TRBV6-2 or TRBV6-3 and TRBJ1-1; D is undetermined. Germline values: CDR1 MNHEY, CDR2 SVGEGT. The V gene lost 2 bases and the J gene lost 1 base, with 8 bases spanning the gap. There are 14 residues in the CDR3. The CDR3 DNA reads as TGTGCCAGCAGTTACGGGAGGGCGAACACTGAAGCTTTCTTT. Protein: CASSYGRANTEAFF.